Reported below is one T cell receptor beta chain. The table lists this clone with a few counts. The record has no base qualities; no much larger clone is one base away. The sample originates from a study of graft-versus-host responses after intestinal transplantation (dated by TCRdb to the early 2020s). Regarding the complete study: Multivisceral, liver-intestinal, or isolated intestinal transplants were received by the recipients. All recipients received anti-thymocyte globulin induction followed by maintenance tacrolimus and steroids for around 3 years. Bulk TCR-beta CDR3 sequencing was used to track graft-versus-host and host-versus-graft alloreactive T cell clones in the graft, circulation and bone marrow after intestinal transplantation. To identify alloreactive clones, pre-transplant mixed lymphocyte reaction products were sequenced and then compared with unstimulated pre-transplant donor and recipient T cells. The cohort enrolled approximately 24 intestinal transplant recipients including one retransplant, and 3 patients lacking pretransplant specimens were excluded. A peak of at least 4% donor T cells among recipient peripheral blood mononuclear cells was the definition used for donor T cell macrochimerism. Rather than going through the commercial service, samples from three later patients were sequenced in-house on an Illumina MiSeq and processed with MiXCR. What the research found in general, with its limitations: The conclusions were limited by the relatively low number and heterogeneity of the intestinal transplant patients. Early after transplant, peak levels of circulating GvH clones were associated with declines in HvG clones. High GvH to HvG T cell clonal ratios were observed in the allografts of patients with donor T cell macrochimerism. GvH clones were detected in recipient bone marrow, and some appeared earlier in ileal mucosa or blood, consistent with an intestinal mucosal origin.

The method was the immunoSEQ multiplex PCR assay. For most patients, genomic DNA was isolated with the Qiagen DNeasy Blood and Tissue Kit and shipped frozen to Adaptive Biotechnologies for TCR sequencing. For most patients, genomic DNA was subjected to high-throughput TCR-beta CDR3 sequencing by Adaptive Biotechnologies. From the authors' description of their analysis: TCR sequencing data for roughly 20 patients were retrieved from Adaptive's ImmunoSEQ software; a few other patients were processed with MiXCR and VDJtools. To correct CD4 versus CD8 sorting errors, any sequence found in both subsets at a frequency ratio below 5:1 was removed. Because the origin of CDR3 nucleotide sequences shared between donor and recipient could not be assigned, those sequences were removed. Alloreactive clones required at least 2-fold expansion over unstimulated cells and minimum CFSE-low frequency of 0.002% (template counts) or 0.001% (read counts). A clone was considered mappable if detected in the sequenced pre-transplant spleen, lymph node, or MLR CFSE-low populations of the donor or recipient. The cumulative frequency of alloreactive clones was calculated as a percentage of all sequences, weighted by copy number. This immuneACCESS table, as held by TCRdb, lists in-frame sequences with V and J called but not all clones. Of the missing ones, under half trace to an unresolved V gene in checked studies; the others have no known cause. D and trimming come from the DNA, and the V and J calls and clone size come from that table. The sample data list under 25,000 clones, and under 40% of these were observed just once. About 2% of the sample lies in the top ten.

This specimen's time point label, per the study, means: cells obtained before transplantation from donor or recipient. Mixed lymphocyte reactions plated 200,000 CFSE-labeled pre-transplant responders with 200,000 irradiated violet-dye-labeled stimulators and were cultured for more than five days. After the mixed lymphocyte reaction, proliferating CD3+CD4+CFSE-low and CD3+CD8+CFSE-low responder cells were FACS-sorted on a BD Influx sorter. V lost 0 bases and J lost 4 bases, and the count of bases not matched to a germline gene is 7. CDR1 is given as SGHRS and CDR2 as YFSETQ, both from the germline V gene. There are 17 amino acids in the CDR3, from cysteine to phenylalanine inclusive. Solely the CDR3 DNA is kept, with 51 bases framed from the first base.

This specimen was alloreactive CD4+ T cells from a mixed lymphocyte reaction culture, taken before transplantation. The meaning of the sample's cell subset or site label: CFSE-low proliferating T cells sorted from roughly 6-day pre-transplant mixed lymphocyte reaction (GvH or HvG direction). The sequence was collected from a human patient who was an organ donor for intestinal transplantation. This chain joins TRBV5-1 to TRBJ2-2; 9 bases in the middle match TRBD1. This receptor has the CDR3 CASSLAPTGGGTGELFF. The bases read TGCGCCAGCAGCTTGGCCCCGACAGGGGGAGGCACCGGGGAGCTGTTTTTT. Outside the CDR3, residues come from the reference TRBV5-1 and TRBJ2-2 proteins, so the full variable domain is: KAGVTQTPRYLIKTRGQQVTLSCSPISGHRSVSWYQQTPGQGLQFLFEYFSETQRNKGNFPGRFSGRQFSNSRSEMNVSTLELGDSALYLCASSLAPTGGGTGELFFGEGSRLTVL.